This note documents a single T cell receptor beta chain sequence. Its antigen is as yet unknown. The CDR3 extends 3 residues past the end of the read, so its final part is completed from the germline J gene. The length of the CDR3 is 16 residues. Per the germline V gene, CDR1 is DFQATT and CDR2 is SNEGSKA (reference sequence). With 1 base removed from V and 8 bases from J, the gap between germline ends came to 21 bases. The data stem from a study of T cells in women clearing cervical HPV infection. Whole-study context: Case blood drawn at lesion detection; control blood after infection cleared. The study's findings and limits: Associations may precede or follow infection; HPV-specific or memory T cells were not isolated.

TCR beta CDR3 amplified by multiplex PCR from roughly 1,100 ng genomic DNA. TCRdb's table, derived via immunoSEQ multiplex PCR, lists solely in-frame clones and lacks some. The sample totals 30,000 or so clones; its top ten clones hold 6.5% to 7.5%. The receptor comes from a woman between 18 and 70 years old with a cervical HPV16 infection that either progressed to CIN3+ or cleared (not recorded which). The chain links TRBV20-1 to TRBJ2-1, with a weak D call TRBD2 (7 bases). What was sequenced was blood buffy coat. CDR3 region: CSARVVGGLGWDEQFF. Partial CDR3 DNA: TGCAGTGCTAGAGTGGTCGGGGGGCTGGGGTGGGATGAG.